The T cell receptor (beta chain) described here comes from a study of cytomegalovirus exposure and HLA in healthy donors. The V and J ends lost 2 bases and 0 bases respectively, with 10 bases between them. The CDR3 sequence is 15 residues long. Germline CDR1 is MNHNS and CDR2 is SASEGT. Use of 60 Vbeta and 13 Jbeta primers characterized the PCR. Some clones are missing from TCRdb's copy, which holds only in-frame ones; the method was immunoSEQ multiplex PCR. The repertoire table contains approximately 120,000 clones. This chain uses TRBV6-1 with TRBJ1-1; tentatively, D is TRBD1 (5 bases). The source material was PBMCs. The receptor comes from a man younger than 45 in good health and CMV-seronegative. CDR3 DNA: TGTGCCAGCAGTGAACTCGGGGGTCTGAACACTGAAGCTTTCTTT. Translating it yields CASSELGGLNTEAFF.